The entry that follows covers one T cell receptor (beta chain) sequence. What it binds is unknown. V dropped 4 bases and J dropped 4; count of bases not matched to a gene: 3. The CDR3 totals 13 residues. In germline, CDR1 is MGHDK, CDR2 SYGVNS. The study ran its PCR with 60 Vbeta and 13 Jbeta primers. The table came from immunoSEQ multiplex PCR; TCRdb's copy has only in-frame clones and leaves some out. The repertoire consists of around 200,000 clones, with over 80% occurring once and the leading ten covering around 1.5%. The source of the sample is a study of cytomegalovirus exposure and HLA in healthy donors. Study overall: The Caucasian-associated ancestry cluster contained about 80% of the roughly 370 genotyped donors.

Points from the study as a whole: Most CMV-associated TCR beta chains were later found to appear HLA-restricted.

The source of this sequence is a man aged 50-60 years in good health and CMV-seronegative. Sequenced material: PBMCs. J is TRBJ1-2 and V is TRBV25-1; 7 nucleotides line up with TRBD1. The CDR3 reads CASSAGQIYGYTF. As DNA, the CDR3 is TGTGCCAGCAGTGCGGGACAGATCTATGGCTACACCTTC.